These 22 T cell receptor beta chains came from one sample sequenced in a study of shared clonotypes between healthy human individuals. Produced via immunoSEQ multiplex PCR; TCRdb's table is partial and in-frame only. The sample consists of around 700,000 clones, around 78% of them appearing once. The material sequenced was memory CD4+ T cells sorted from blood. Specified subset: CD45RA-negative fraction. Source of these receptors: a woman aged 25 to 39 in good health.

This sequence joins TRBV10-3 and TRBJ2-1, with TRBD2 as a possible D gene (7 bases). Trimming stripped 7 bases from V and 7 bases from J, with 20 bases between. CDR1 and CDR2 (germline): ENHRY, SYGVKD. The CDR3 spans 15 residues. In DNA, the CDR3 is TGTGCCATCAAGGTTGGGGGGGCCGGGAAAAATGAGCAGTTCTTC. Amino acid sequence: CAIKVGGAGKNEQFF.

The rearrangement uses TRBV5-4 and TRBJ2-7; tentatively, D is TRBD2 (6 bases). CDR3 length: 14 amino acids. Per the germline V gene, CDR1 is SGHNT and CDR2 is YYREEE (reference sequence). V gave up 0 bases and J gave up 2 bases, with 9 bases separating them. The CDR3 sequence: CASSLDAGTYEQYF. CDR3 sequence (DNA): TGTGCCAGCAGCTTGGATGCGGGGACCTACGAGCAGTACTTC.

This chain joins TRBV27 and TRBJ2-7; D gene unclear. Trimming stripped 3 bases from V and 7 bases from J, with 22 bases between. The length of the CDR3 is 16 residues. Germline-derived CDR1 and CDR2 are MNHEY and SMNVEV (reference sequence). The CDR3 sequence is CASSLNSLQYGREQYF. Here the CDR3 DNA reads TGTGCCAGCAGTTTGAATTCTCTACAGTACGGCCGGGAGCAGTACTTC.

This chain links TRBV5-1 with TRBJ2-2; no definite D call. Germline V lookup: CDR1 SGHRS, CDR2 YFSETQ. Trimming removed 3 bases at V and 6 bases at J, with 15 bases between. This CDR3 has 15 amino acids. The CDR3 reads CASSSLGLGSGELFF. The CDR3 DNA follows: TGCGCCAGCAGCTCGCTCGGTTTGGGGTCCGGGGAGCTGTTTTTT. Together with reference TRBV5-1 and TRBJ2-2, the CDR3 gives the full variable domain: KAGVTQTPRYLIKTRGQQVTLSCSPISGHRSVSWYQQTPGQGLQFLFEYFSETQRNKGNFPGRFSGRQFSNSRSEMNVSTLELGDSALYLCASSSLGLGSGELFFGEGSRLTVL.

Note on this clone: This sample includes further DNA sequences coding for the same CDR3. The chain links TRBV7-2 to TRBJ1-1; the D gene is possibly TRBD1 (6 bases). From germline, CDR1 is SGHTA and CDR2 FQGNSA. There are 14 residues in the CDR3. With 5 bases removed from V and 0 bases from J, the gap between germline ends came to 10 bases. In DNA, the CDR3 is TGTGCCAGCAGCCCCCGGACAGTGAACACTGAAGCTTTCTTT. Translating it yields CASSPRTVNTEAFF. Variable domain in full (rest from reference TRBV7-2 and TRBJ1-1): GAGVSQSPSNKVTEKGKDVELRCDPISGHTALYWYRQSLGQGLEFLIYFQGNSAPDKSGLPSDRFSAERTGGSVSTLTIQRTQQEDSAVYLCASSPRTVNTEAFFGQGTRLTVV.

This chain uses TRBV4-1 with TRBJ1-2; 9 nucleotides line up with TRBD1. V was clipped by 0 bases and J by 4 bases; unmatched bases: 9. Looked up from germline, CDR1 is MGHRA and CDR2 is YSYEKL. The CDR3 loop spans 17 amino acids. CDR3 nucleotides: TGCGCCAGCAGCCAAGAGTTGAACAGGGGGCTTAGCTATGGCTACACCTTC. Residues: CASSQELNRGLSYGYTF.

Here the CDR3 DNA reads TGTGCCAGTAGTATTGGACAGGGGAGAAACGAGCAGTACTTC. Protein: CASSIGQGRNEQYF. This rearrangement joins TRBV19 to TRBJ2-7; the match to TRBD1 covers 9 bases. The germline V gene has CDR1 LNHDA and CDR2 SQIVND (reference sequence). The CDR3 extends over 14 amino acids. The trim removed 3 bases at V and 5 bases at J, leaving 5 bases unmatched.

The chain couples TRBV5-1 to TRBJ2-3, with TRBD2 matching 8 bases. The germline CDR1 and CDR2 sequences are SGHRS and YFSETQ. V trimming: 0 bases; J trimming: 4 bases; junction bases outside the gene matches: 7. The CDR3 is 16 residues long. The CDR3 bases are TGCGCCAGCAGCTTGGCTAGCGGGCTTTTAGCAGATACGCAGTATTTT. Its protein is CASSLASGLLADTQYF.

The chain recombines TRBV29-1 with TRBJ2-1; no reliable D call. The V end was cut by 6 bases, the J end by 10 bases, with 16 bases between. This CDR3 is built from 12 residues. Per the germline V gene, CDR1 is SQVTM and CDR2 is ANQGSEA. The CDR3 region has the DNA TGCAGCGTCGAGGAACAGCAAGGGGAGCAGTTCTTC. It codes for CSVEEQQGEQFF.

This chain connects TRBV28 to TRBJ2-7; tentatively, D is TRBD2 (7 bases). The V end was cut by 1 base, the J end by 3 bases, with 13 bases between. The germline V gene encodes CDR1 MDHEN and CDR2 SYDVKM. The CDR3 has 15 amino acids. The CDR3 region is CASSLLGGANYEQYF. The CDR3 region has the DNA TGTGCCAGCAGTTTATTAGGGGGGGCGAACTACGAGCAGTACTTC.

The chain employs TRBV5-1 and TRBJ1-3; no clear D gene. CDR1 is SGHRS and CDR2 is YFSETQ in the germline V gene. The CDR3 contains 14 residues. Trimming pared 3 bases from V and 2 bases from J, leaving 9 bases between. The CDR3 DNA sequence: TGCGCCAGCAGCTCCGGGAGTACTGGAAACACCATATATTTT. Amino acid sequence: CASSSGSTGNTIYF.

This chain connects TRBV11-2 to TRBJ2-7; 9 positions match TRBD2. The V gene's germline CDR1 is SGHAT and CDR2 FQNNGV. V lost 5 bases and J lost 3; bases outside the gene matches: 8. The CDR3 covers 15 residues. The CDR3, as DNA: TGTGCCAGCAGCCACTCGACTAGCGGAAACTACGAGCAGTACTTC. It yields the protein CASSHSTSGNYEQYF.

The CDR3 loop is CASSFAQTSYEQYF. CDR3 bases: TGTGCCAGCAGTTTCGCGCAGACCTCCTACGAGCAGTACTTC. V and J are TRBV27 and TRBJ2-7; D not resolved. The CDR3 runs 14 residues. Between the trimmed V and J ends, which lost 3 bases and 0 bases, there was a span of 9 bases. Germline V CDR1 and CDR2: MNHEY, SMNVEV (reference sequence).

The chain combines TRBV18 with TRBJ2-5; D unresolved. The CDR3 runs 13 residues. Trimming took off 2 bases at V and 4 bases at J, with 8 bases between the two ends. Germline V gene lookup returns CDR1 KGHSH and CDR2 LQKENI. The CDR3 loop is CASSPARSETQYF. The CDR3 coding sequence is TGTGCCAGCTCACCAGCTAGATCAGAGACCCAGTACTTC.

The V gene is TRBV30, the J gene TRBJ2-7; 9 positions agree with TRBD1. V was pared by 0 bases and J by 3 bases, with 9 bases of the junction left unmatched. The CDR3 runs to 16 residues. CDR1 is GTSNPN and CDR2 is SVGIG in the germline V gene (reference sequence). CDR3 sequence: CAWSVRGGQGGYEQYF. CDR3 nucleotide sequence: TGTGCCTGGAGTGTACGCGGGGGACAGGGTGGCTACGAGCAGTACTTC. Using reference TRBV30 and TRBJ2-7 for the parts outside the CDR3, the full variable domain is SQTIHQWPATLVQPVGSPLSLECTVEGTSNPNLYWYRQAAGRGLQLLFYSVGIGQISSEVPQNLSASRPQDRQFILSSKKLLLSDSGFYLCAWSVRGGQGGYEQYFGPGTRLTVT.

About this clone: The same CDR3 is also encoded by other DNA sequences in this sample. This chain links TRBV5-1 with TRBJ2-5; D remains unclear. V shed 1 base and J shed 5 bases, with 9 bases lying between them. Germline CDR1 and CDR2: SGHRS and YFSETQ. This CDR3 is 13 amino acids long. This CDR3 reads CASSLLVGETQYF. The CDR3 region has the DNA TGCGCCAGCAGCTTGTTGGTGGGGGAGACCCAGTACTTC. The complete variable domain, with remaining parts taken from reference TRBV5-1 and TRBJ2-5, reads KAGVTQTPRYLIKTRGQQVTLSCSPISGHRSVSWYQQTPGQGLQFLFEYFSETQRNKGNFPGRFSGRQFSNSRSEMNVSTLELGDSALYLCASSLLVGETQYFGPGTRLLVL.

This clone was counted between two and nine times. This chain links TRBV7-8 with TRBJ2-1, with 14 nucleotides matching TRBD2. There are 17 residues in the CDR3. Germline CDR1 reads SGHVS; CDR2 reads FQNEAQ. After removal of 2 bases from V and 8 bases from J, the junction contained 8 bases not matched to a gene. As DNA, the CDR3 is TGTGCCAGCAGCTTACGTGGGACTAGCGGGAGTATCCATGAGCAGTTCTTC. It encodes CASSLRGTSGSIHEQFF.

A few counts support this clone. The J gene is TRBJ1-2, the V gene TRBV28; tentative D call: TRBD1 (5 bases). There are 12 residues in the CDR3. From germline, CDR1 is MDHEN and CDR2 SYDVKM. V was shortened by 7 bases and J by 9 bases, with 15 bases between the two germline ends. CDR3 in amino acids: CASTAPGTRYTF. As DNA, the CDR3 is TGTGCCAGCACCGCCCCAGGGACCCGCTACACCTTC.

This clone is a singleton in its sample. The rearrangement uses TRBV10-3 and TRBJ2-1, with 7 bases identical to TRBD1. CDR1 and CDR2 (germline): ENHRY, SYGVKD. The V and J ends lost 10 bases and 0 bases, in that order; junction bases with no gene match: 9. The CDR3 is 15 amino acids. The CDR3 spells CASSRGQSSYNEQFF. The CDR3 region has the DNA TGTGCCAGCTCGAGGGGACAGAGCTCCTACAATGAGCAGTTCTTC.

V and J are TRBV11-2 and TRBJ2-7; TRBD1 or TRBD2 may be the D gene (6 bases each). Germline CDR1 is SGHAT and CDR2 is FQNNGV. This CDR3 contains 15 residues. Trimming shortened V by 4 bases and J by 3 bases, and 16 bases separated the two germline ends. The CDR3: CASSYSGGQVYEQYF. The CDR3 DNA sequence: TGTGCCAGCAGCTACTCCGGGGGACAAGTCTACGAGCAGTACTTC.

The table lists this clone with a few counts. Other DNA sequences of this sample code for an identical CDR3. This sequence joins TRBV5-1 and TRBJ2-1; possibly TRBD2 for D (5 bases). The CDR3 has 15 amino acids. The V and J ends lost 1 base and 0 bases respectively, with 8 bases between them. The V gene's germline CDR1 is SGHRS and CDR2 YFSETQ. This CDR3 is CASSLTGDSYNEQFF. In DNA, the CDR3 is TGCGCCAGCAGCTTGACCGGGGACTCCTACAATGAGCAGTTCTTC. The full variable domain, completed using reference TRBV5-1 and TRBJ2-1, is KAGVTQTPRYLIKTRGQQVTLSCSPISGHRSVSWYQQTPGQGLQFLFEYFSETQRNKGNFPGRFSGRQFSNSRSEMNVSTLELGDSALYLCASSLTGDSYNEQFFGPGTRLTVL.

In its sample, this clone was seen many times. CDR3 nucleotide sequence: TGCGCCAGCAGAGACGGCCGTAGCGGATCCACAGATACGCAGTATTTT. Amino acid sequence: CASRDGRSGSTDTQYF. V and J are TRBV5-1 and TRBJ2-3, with D maybe TRBD2 (6 bases). Germline-derived CDR1 and CDR2 are SGHRS and YFSETQ. Trimming took off 5 bases at V and 2 bases at J, with 18 bases between the two ends. The CDR3 has 16 amino acids.